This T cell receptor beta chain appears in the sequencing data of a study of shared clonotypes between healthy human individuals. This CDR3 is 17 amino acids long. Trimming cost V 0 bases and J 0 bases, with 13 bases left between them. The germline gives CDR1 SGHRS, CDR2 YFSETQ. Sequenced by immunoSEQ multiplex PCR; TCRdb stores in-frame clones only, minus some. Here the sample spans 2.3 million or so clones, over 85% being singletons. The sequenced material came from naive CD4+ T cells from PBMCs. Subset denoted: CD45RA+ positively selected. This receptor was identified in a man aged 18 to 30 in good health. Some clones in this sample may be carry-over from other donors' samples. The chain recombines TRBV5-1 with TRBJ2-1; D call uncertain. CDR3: CASSLELGANSYNEQFF. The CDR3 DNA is TGCGCCAGCAGCTTGGAATTGGGCGCTAACTCCTACAATGAGCAGTTCTTC.